This T cell receptor beta chain came from a study of Ad26.COV2.S vaccination and SARS-CoV-2 variants. The CDR3 is 15 amino acids. Germline assignment: CDR1 LGHNA and CDR2 YSLEER. V lost 0 bases to trimming and J lost 6 bases, with 12 bases between them. Treatment meaning: about 20 received Ad26.COV2.S at low or high dose, single or two shots; several received placebo; per-sample allocation not given. Repertoires come from day 63 after the first vaccine or placebo injection. Participants' vaccine, an Ad26 vector, delivered Wuhan-strain SARS-CoV-2 spike. Some clones are missing from TCRdb's copy, which holds only in-frame ones; the method was immunoSEQ multiplex PCR. This repertoire shows 300,000 to 450,000 clones, 80% to 90% found once; its top ten account for about 3.3%.

This chain connects TRBV4-3 to TRBJ1-5, with no clear D. The TCR originated in a person between 18 and 59 years old who received the Ad26.COV2.S COVID-19 vaccine or a placebo. The input for sequencing was peripheral blood, taken in a trial of Ad26.COV2.S vaccine versus placebo. In nucleotides, the CDR3 is TGCGCCAGCAGCCAAGATTTTGCGTGGGTTCAGCCCCAGCATTTT. Encoded protein: CASSQDFAWVQPQHF.